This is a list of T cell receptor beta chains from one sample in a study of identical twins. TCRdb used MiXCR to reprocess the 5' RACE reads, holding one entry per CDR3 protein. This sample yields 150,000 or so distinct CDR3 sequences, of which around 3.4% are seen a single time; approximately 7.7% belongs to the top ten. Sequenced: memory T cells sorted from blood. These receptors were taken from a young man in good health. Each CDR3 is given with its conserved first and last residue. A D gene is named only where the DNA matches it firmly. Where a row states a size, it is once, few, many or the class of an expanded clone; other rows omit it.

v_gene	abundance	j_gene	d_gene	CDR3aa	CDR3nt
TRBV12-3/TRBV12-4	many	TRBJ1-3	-	CGVSGYSGNTIYF	TGTGGGGTCTCCGGGTACTCTGGAAACACCATATATTTT
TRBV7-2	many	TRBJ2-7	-	CASSLVHSRDYEQYF	TGTGCCAGCAGCTTAGTCCATTCGAGAGACTACGAGCAGTACTTC
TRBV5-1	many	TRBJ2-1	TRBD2	CASSLGLASGNREQFF	TGCGCCAGCAGCTTGGGTTTGGCTAGCGGGAACAGAGAGCAGTTCTTC
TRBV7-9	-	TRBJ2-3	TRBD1	CACSPGQGADTQYF	TGTGCCTGCAGCCCCGGACAGGGTGCAGATACGCAGTATTTT
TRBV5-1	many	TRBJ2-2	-	CASSLFGSSGELFF	TGCGCCAGCAGCTTGTTCGGATCGAGCGGGGAGCTGTTTTTT
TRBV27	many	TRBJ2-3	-	CASSFSHRARGADTQYF	TGTGCCAGCAGTTTTTCCCACAGGGCCCGTGGCGCAGATACGCAGTATTTT
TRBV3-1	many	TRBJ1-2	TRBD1	CASSQDGEGAGTF	TGTGCCAGCAGCCAAGACGGTGAGGGGGCCGGAACCTTC
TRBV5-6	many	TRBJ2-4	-	CASSFKNIQYF	TGTGCCAGCAGCTTCAAAAACATTCAGTACTTC
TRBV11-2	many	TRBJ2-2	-	CASSLESRSGELFF	TGTGCCAGCAGCTTAGAATCGCGGTCCGGGGAGCTGTTTTTT
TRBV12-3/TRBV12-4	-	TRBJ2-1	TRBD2	CASSRGLLRDNEQFF	TGTGCCAGCAGTCGGGGACTACTCCGAGACAATGAGCAGTTCTTC
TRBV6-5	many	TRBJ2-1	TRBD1	CASSYGTGGKKEQFF	TGTGCCAGCAGTTACGGGACAGGGGGCAAGAAAGAGCAGTTCTTC
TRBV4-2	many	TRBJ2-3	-	CASSSAGSTDTQYF	TGTGCCAGCAGCTCCGCCGGGAGCACAGATACGCAGTATTTT
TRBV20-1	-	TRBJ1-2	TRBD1	CSAREQGESYGYTF	TGCAGTGCTAGGGAACAGGGGGAGAGCTATGGCTACACCTTC